This T cell receptor beta chain came from a study of OX40 agonist ivuxolimab in advanced cancers. The overall study: Dose-escalation patients had hepatocellular carcinoma, melanoma, renal cell or head and neck cancer. Three patients responded partially, comprising one with hepatocellular carcinoma and two with cutaneous melanoma.

Exclusion applied to patients with autoimmune disease history or systemic immunosuppression. There are 11 residues in the CDR3. The germline CDR1 and CDR2 sequences are WNHNN and SYGVQD (reference sequence). V dropped 3 bases and J dropped 3 bases, with 3 bases sitting between them. Broader study findings: Among some nonresponders, normalized T-cell clonal expansion was also low.

With regard to this clone: Antigen unknown. The sample has other DNA sequences that encode this CDR3 too.

The protocol was immunoSEQ multiplex PCR, while the TCRdb copy is restricted to in-frame clones and leaves out a portion. The profile shows 70,000 to 95,000 clones, approximately 94% of them singletons. The chain links TRBV10-1 to TRBJ2-7; D is unclear. The receptor was derived from an adult with an advanced solid tumor such as melanoma, head and neck, liver or kidney cancer. The sequences come from CD4+ or CD8+ T cells sorted from blood, collected in a trial of the OX40 agonist ivuxolimab. CDR3 DNA sequence: TGCGCCAGCAGTGACAGCTACGAGCAGTACTTC. It codes for CASSDSYEQYF.